Listed below are T cell receptor beta chains from one sample, sequenced in a study of Ad26.COV2.S vaccination and SARS-CoV-2 variants. Here immunoSEQ multiplex PCR was the method, and the copy in TCRdb shows in-frame clones only, minus some. This sample has 350,000 to 500,000 clones, with 75% to 95% found just once. The sample consisted of peripheral blood, taken in a trial of Ad26.COV2.S vaccine versus placebo. These receptors were collected from a person aged 18-60 years who received the Ad26.COV2.S COVID-19 vaccine or a placebo. CDR3s include the opening cysteine and the closing phenylalanine or tryptophan. Clone size is shown for a subset of rows, as once, few, many or a class of expanded clone.

V: TRBV12-3/TRBV12-4
length: 13
size: -
J: TRBJ2-1
CDR3: CASSPGLANEQFF

V: TRBV24-1
length: 14
size: -
J: TRBJ2-2
CDR3: CATSEPGNTGELFF

V: TRBV6-5
length: 15
size: -
J: TRBJ1-5
CDR3: CASLELLHLNQPQHF

V: TRBV7-2
length: 15
size: once
J: TRBJ2-4
CDR3: CASSPSLARGDIQYF

V: TRBV27
length: 14
size: -
J: TRBJ2-2
CDR3: CASSFSTITGELFF

V: TRBV11-2
length: 15
size: -
J: TRBJ2-5
CDR3: CASSLVQVGQETQYF

V: TRBV6-6
length: 15
size: -
J: TRBJ1-2
CDR3: CASLDPGQTNYGYTF

V: TRBV30
length: 11
size: -
J: TRBJ2-7
CDR3: CAWDRDHEQYF

V: TRBV6-5
length: 14
size: -
J: TRBJ1-3
CDR3: CASERERAGNTIYF

V: TRBV5-4
length: 15
size: -
J: TRBJ2-7
CDR3: CASSLEGTGAYEQYF

V: TRBV7-9
length: 15
size: -
J: TRBJ2-7
CDR3: CASSPRVSPGNEQYF

V: TRBV4-1
length: 14
size: -
J: TRBJ2-1
CDR3: CASSVRTSGNEQFF

V: TRBV10-1
length: 15
size: few
J: TRBJ2-2
CDR3: CASSARQGRAGELFF